Sequencing of this TCR beta chain was carried out in a study of blood T cell repertoires in COVID-19. CDR1 and CDR2 (germline): SQVTM, ANQGSEA. This CDR3 has 11 amino acids. V was shortened by 7 bases and J by 8 bases, with 14 bases between the two germline ends. Clones were read by immunoSEQ multiplex PCR, and TCRdb kept only the in-frame ones, dropping some. The profile shows 200,000 to 300,000 clones, approximately 80% of them singletons. The chain links TRBV29-1 to TRBJ1-1; D is possibly TRBD1 (5 bases). The sample consisted of peripheral blood. This TCR came from a woman older than 75 with acute or convalescent COVID-19. In DNA form, the CDR3 reads TGCAGCGCCCAAGGGGAGGGCGAAGCTTTCTTT. It is translated as CSAQGEGEAFF.